The 20 T cell receptor beta chains presented below share a single source sample, sequenced in a study of T cell changes during pregnancy in multiple sclerosis. Clones were sequenced by immunoSEQ multiplex PCR, and TCRdb holds only the in-frame ones, with some missing. The sample yields 50,000 or so clones, 90% to 95% seen once. This material consisted of CD4+ T cells from peripheral blood mononuclear cells, taken in the second trimester of pregnancy. The source is a female donor with multiple sclerosis, enrolled in a pregnancy study.

The chain has TRBV7-2 and TRBJ2-5; 11 positions agree with TRBD2. Losses at the gene ends were 5 bases for V and 7 bases for J; bases not matched to a gene: 6. The CDR3 length is 14 residues. CDR1 is SGHTA and CDR2 is FQGNSA in the germline V gene. The CDR3 region is CASSLSGGGGTQYF. CDR3 in DNA: TGTGCCAGCAGCCTTAGCGGGGGGGGAGGGACCCAGTACTTC.

V and J are TRBV5-4 and TRBJ2-1; TRBD2 matches 14 bases. This CDR3 has 16 residues. CDR1 is SGHNT and CDR2 is YYREEE in the germline V gene (reference sequence). Losses at the gene ends were 1 base for V and 8 bases for J; bases not matched to a gene: 5. The DNA of the CDR3 is TGTGCCAGCAGCTTGCGACTAGCGGGGGGGCCCGATGAGCAGTTCTTC. Protein sequence: CASSLRLAGGPDEQFF.

In nucleotides, the CDR3 is TGTGCTTTACAGGGCGGTGAAGCTTTCTTT. Translated: CALQGGEAFF. This chain connects TRBV30 to TRBJ1-1, with D perhaps TRBD1 (6 bases). The CDR3 runs to 10 residues. The germline V gene encodes CDR1 GTSNPN and CDR2 SVGIG (reference sequence). The full variable domain, its missing parts supplied by reference TRBV30 and TRBJ1-1, is SQTIHQWPATLVQPVGSPLSLECTVEGTSNPNLYWYRQAAGRGLQLLFYSVGIGQISSEVPQNLSASRPQDRQFILSSKKLLLSDSGFYLCALQGGEAFFGQGTRLTVV.

This chain joins TRBV18 and TRBJ1-2; TRBD1 aligns across 8 bases. Germline CDR1 and CDR2: KGHSH and LQKENI. CDR3 length equals 15 residues. With 6 bases clipped from V and 3 bases from J, the junction kept 9 bases outside the gene matches. DNA for the CDR3: TGTGCCAGCTCGCTTCGACAGGGGATGGACTATGGCTACACCTTC. It is translated as CASSLRQGMDYGYTF.

The V gene is TRBV5-1, the J gene TRBJ1-2; a possible D gene is TRBD1 (5 bases). CDR1 SGHRS and CDR2 YFSETQ come from the germline V gene. The length of the CDR3 is 12 residues. The ends were cut back, 6 bases at V and 3 bases at J, with 9 bases in the middle. For the CDR3, the DNA is TGCGCCAGCATGGGGGGGGACTATGGCTACACCTTC. Amino acid sequence: CASMGGDYGYTF.

The rearrangement joins TRBV4-2 to TRBJ1-5, with D maybe TRBD1 (6 bases). The V end was cut by 2 bases, the J end by 7 bases, with 18 bases between. CDR3 length equals 16 residues. CDR1 is LGHNA, CDR2 YNFKEQ, per germline. The CDR3 nucleotides are TGTGCCAGCAGCCAAAGGGGGGGGGAGGTAACCCAGCCCCAGCATTTT. Translated: CASSQRGGEVTQPQHF.

This rearrangement joins TRBV30 to TRBJ2-5; the match to TRBD1 covers 8 bases. Germline V gene sequence: CDR1 GTSNPN, CDR2 SVGIG (reference sequence). The CDR3 contains 15 residues. Trimming took 1 base from V and 3 from J; bases not matched to a gene: 7. The CDR3 nucleotides are TGTGCCTGGAGTGGACAGGGGCCGTTAGAAGAGACCCAGTACTTC. Its protein product is CAWSGQGPLEETQYF.

This chain uses TRBV19 with TRBJ1-6; D not certain. The ends were cut back, 3 bases at V and 8 bases at J, with 14 bases in the middle. The CDR3 loop spans 15 amino acids. The germline V gene has CDR1 LNHDA and CDR2 SQIVND (reference sequence). This chain's CDR3 is CASSMEGLADSPLHF. CDR3 bases: TGTGCCAGTAGTATGGAGGGCCTGGCTGATTCACCCCTCCACTTT.

The rearrangement links TRBV11-2 to TRBJ2-3, with 7 nucleotides matching TRBD2. After removal of 0 bases from V and 3 bases from J, the junction contained 3 bases not matched to a gene. CDR1 SGHAT and CDR2 FQNNGV come from the germline V gene. The CDR3 is made up of 15 amino acids. Written as DNA, the CDR3 is TGTGCCAGCAGCTTAGAGCACGGGAGGACAGATACGCAGTATTTT. It encodes CASSLEHGRTDTQYF.

The chain combines TRBV4-3 with TRBJ2-7, with D maybe TRBD2 (6 bases). Trimming cost V 2 bases and J 0 bases, with 14 bases left between them. Per the germline V gene, CDR1 is LGHNA and CDR2 is YSLEER. The CDR3 length is 16 residues. The CDR3 sequence is CASSQWVMGGSYEQYF. In DNA, the CDR3 is TGCGCCAGCAGCCAATGGGTGATGGGGGGCTCCTACGAGCAGTACTTC.

This clone was seen more than once but under ten times. The rearrangement joins TRBV9 to TRBJ1-1, with D unresolved. CDR1 SGDLS and CDR2 YYNGEE come from the germline V gene. The CDR3 is made up of 13 amino acids. V lost 2 bases to trimming and J lost 5 bases, with 10 bases between them. The chain's CDR3 is CASSVRGWTEAFF. The CDR3 DNA sequence: TGTGCCAGCAGCGTCCGGGGATGGACTGAAGCTTTCTTT.

This chain joins TRBV10-3 and TRBJ2-7; D remains ambiguous. CDR3 length: 12 residues. From germline, CDR1 is ENHRY and CDR2 SYGVKD. V lost 8 bases to trimming and J lost 2 bases, with 10 bases between them. The CDR3, as DNA: TGTGCCATCGGCCAGCGCACCTACGAGCAGTACTTC. Translated, it gives CAIGQRTYEQYF.

The rearrangement links TRBV29-1 to TRBJ2-1; 11 bases line up with TRBD2. Germline V gene lookup returns CDR1 SQVTM and CDR2 ANQGSEA. V shed 3 bases, J shed 0 bases, and the junction held 10 bases outside the gene matches. The CDR3 is 18 amino acids. The CDR3: CSVEWTSGFISSYNEQFF. DNA of the CDR3: TGCAGCGTTGAGTGGACTAGCGGGTTTATCAGCTCCTACAATGAGCAGTTCTTC.

In its sample, this clone was seen a few times. This rearrangement joins TRBV6-5 to TRBJ1-5; no clear D. Germline loops: CDR1 MNHEY, CDR2 SVGAGI. The CDR3 runs 12 residues. V was cut by 8 bases and J by 5 bases, with 10 bases left in between. The CDR3, as DNA: TGTGCCAGCGGTTTAGCGGATCAGCCCCAGCATTTT. Its translation is CASGLADQPQHF.

The V call is TRBV12-5, the J call TRBJ2-3, with 11 bases lining up with TRBD1. The CDR3 is 15 residues long. Trimming cost V 6 bases and J 3 bases; bases outside gene matches: 5. The germline gives CDR1 LGHNT, CDR2 FRNRAP. The CDR3 bases are TGTGCTAGTGGGTCGGGACAGGGGGTAACAGATACGCAGTATTTT. Protein product: CASGSGQGVTDTQYF. Looking up the rest from reference TRBV12-5 and TRBJ2-3 gives the full variable domain: DARVTQTPRHKVTEMGQEVTMRCQPILGHNTVFWYRQTMMQGLELLAYFRNRAPLDDSGMPKDRFSAEMPDATLATLKIQPSEPRDSAVYFCASGSGQGVTDTQYFGPGTRLTVL.

With regard to this clone: The same CDR3 arises from other DNA sequences in this sample as well. The chain joins TRBV19 to TRBJ2-2; 7 bases map to TRBD1. J was trimmed by 1 base and V by 4 bases; bases with no gene match: 3. Germline-derived CDR1 and CDR2 are LNHDA and SQIVND (reference sequence). The CDR3 length is 15 residues. The CDR3 DNA sequence: TGTGCCAGTAGTAAGAGGACAGGGAACACCGGGGAGCTGTTTTTT. Its translation is CASSKRTGNTGELFF. The full variable domain, completed using reference TRBV19 and TRBJ2-2, is DGGITQSPKYLFRKEGQNVTLSCEQNLNHDAMYWYRQDPGQGLRLIYYSQIVNDFQKGDIAEGYSVSREKKESFPLTVTSAQKNPTAFYLCASSKRTGNTGELFFGEGSRLTVL.

The chain is built from TRBV29-1 and TRBJ1-1, with TRBD1 as a possible D gene (6 bases). V lost 6 bases, J lost 1 base, and 12 bases lay in between. The CDR3 spans 13 residues. Germline-derived CDR1 and CDR2 are SQVTM and ANQGSEA. Here the CDR3 reads CSVGKGGNTEAFF. CDR3 nucleotides: TGCAGCGTGGGGAAAGGGGGGAACACTGAAGCTTTCTTT.

The chain couples TRBV7-2 to TRBJ1-3; D gene uncertain. There are 15 residues in the CDR3. From germline, CDR1 is SGHTA and CDR2 FQGNSA. V lost 5 bases and J lost 4, with 15 bases in between. The CDR3 DNA sequence: TGTGCCAGCAGCGCCCACTCTGCGGGAGGAAACACCATATATTTT. It translates to CASSAHSAGGNTIYF.

The chain employs TRBV19 and TRBJ1-5; 7 bases map to TRBD1. Germline CDR1 and CDR2: LNHDA and SQIVND (reference sequence). CDR3 size: 17 residues. The junction had 8 bases not matched to a gene; V was cut back by 3 bases and J by 0 bases. The CDR3 coding sequence is TGTGCCAGTAGTATTACGGGGACAGACCATAGCAATCAGCCCCAGCATTTT. This translates into CASSITGTDHSNQPQHF.

The V gene is TRBV5-6, the J gene TRBJ1-2; D not resolved. The CDR3 runs to 16 residues. The germline V gene encodes CDR1 SGHDT and CDR2 YYEEEE. V was pared by 2 bases and J by 4 bases, with 18 bases between. The CDR3 DNA reads as TGTGCCAGCAGCTTAGCGAGGGCCGGAGGGAGCTATGGCTACACCTTC. Translated: CASSLARAGGSYGYTF.